These T cell receptor beta chains were read from a single sample in a study of blood T cell repertoires in COVID-19. Some clones are missing from TCRdb's copy, which holds only in-frame ones; the method was immunoSEQ multiplex PCR. In the table there are 110,000 to 150,000 clones, around 77% of which are singletons. The sequenced sample consisted of peripheral blood. These receptors all stem from a man in his forties or fifties with active or convalescent COVID-19. CDR3s include the opening cysteine and the closing phenylalanine or tryptophan. Each record gives: V gene, clone size, D gene, J gene, CDR3 protein, CDR3 DNA. The D gene is left open where the match is weak. Some rows have no size entry. The others give once, few or many, or a class for an expanded clone.

v_call: TRBV7-3
clone_size: -
d_call: -
j_call: TRBJ2-1
cdr3_aa: CASSRRDSENEQFF
cdr3_nt: TGTGCCAGCAGCAGGAGGGACTCAGAAAATGAGCAGTTCTTC

v_call: TRBV18
clone_size: -
d_call: TRBD1
j_call: TRBJ1-4
cdr3_aa: CASSLDRAGEKLFF
cdr3_nt: TGTGCCAGCTCACTCGACAGGGCAGGGGAAAAACTGTTTTTT

v_call: TRBV28
clone_size: -
d_call: -
j_call: TRBJ1-4
cdr3_aa: CASSFLVAPSDEKLFF
cdr3_nt: TGTGCCAGCAGTTTTTTAGTAGCCCCAAGCGATGAAAAACTGTTTTTT

v_call: TRBV20-1
clone_size: -
d_call: -
j_call: TRBJ2-5
cdr3_aa: CSAREAETQYF
cdr3_nt: TGCAGTGCTAGGGAGGCGGAGACCCAGTACTTC

v_call: TRBV4-1
clone_size: few
d_call: TRBD1
j_call: TRBJ2-5
cdr3_aa: CASSFRQGETQYF
cdr3_nt: TGCGCCAGCAGTTTCAGACAGGGTGAGACCCAGTACTTC

v_call: TRBV15
clone_size: -
d_call: -
j_call: TRBJ1-5
cdr3_aa: CATSITQSNQPQHF
cdr3_nt: TGTGCCACCAGCATAACACAGAGCAATCAGCCCCAGCATTTT

v_call: TRBV30
clone_size: -
d_call: -
j_call: TRBJ2-1
cdr3_aa: CAWSVRLAHEQFF
cdr3_nt: TGTGCCTGGAGTGTAAGGCTAGCCCATGAGCAGTTCTTC

v_call: TRBV19
clone_size: -
d_call: TRBD1
j_call: TRBJ1-5
cdr3_aa: CASSIRGQGEGQPQHF
cdr3_nt: TGTGCCAGTAGTATCCGCGGACAGGGTGAAGGTCAGCCCCAGCATTTT

v_call: TRBV9
clone_size: -
d_call: -
j_call: TRBJ2-3
cdr3_aa: CASSASTDTQYF
cdr3_nt: TGTGCCAGCAGCGCAAGCACAGATACGCAGTATTTT

v_call: TRBV24-1
clone_size: -
d_call: -
j_call: TRBJ1-4
cdr3_aa: CATSDPEGWKLFF
cdr3_nt: TGTGCCACCAGTGACCCGGAGGGGTGGAAACTGTTTTTT

v_call: TRBV11-3
clone_size: -
d_call: TRBD2
j_call: TRBJ2-4
cdr3_aa: CASSLTGLAASKNIQYF
cdr3_nt: TGTGCCAGCAGCTTGACAGGACTAGCGGCTTCCAAAAACATTCAGTACTTC

v_call: TRBV6-1
clone_size: -
d_call: -
j_call: TRBJ1-2
cdr3_aa: CASSEGEAWYGYTF
cdr3_nt: TGTGCCAGCAGTGAAGGCGAGGCATGGTATGGCTACACCTTC

v_call: TRBV23-1
clone_size: -
d_call: -
j_call: TRBJ2-7
cdr3_aa: CASSQVQNAYEQYF
cdr3_nt: TGCGCCAGCAGTCAAGTCCAGAACGCCTACGAGCAGTACTTC

v_call: TRBV27
clone_size: -
d_call: TRBD2
j_call: TRBJ2-7
cdr3_aa: CASSLSGLAIPYEQYF
cdr3_nt: TGTGCCAGCAGTTTATCCGGACTAGCCATCCCCTACGAGCAGTACTTC

v_call: TRBV9
clone_size: -
d_call: -
j_call: TRBJ2-1
cdr3_aa: CASSVADFNEQFF
cdr3_nt: TGTGCCAGCAGCGTAGCTGACTTCAATGAGCAGTTCTTC

v_call: TRBV4-2
clone_size: -
d_call: TRBD2
j_call: TRBJ2-1
cdr3_aa: CASSQDRGSSYNEQFF
cdr3_nt: TGTGCCAGCAGCCAAGATCGCGGGAGCTCCTACAATGAGCAGTTCTTC

v_call: TRBV20-1
clone_size: -
d_call: -
j_call: TRBJ1-6
cdr3_aa: CSASGRSSPLHF
cdr3_nt: TGCAGTGCTAGTGGGCGGAGTTCACCCCTCCACTTT

v_call: TRBV28
clone_size: -
d_call: TRBD1
j_call: TRBJ2-7
cdr3_aa: CASSPIFAQGAKQYF
cdr3_nt: TGTGCCAGCAGTCCAATATTCGCCCAGGGGGCTAAGCAGTACTTC

v_call: TRBV9
clone_size: -
d_call: TRBD1
j_call: TRBJ2-7
cdr3_aa: CASSGRQGEGAYEQYF
cdr3_nt: TGTGCCAGCAGCGGACGACAGGGGGAAGGGGCCTACGAGCAGTACTTC

v_call: TRBV2
clone_size: once
d_call: -
j_call: TRBJ1-1
cdr3_aa: CASSDLGGTEAFF
cdr3_nt: TGTGCCAGCAGTGATCTAGGGGGCACTGAAGCTTTCTTT

v_call: TRBV4-1
clone_size: -
d_call: TRBD2
j_call: TRBJ2-4
cdr3_aa: CASSQVAGGRNIQYF
cdr3_nt: TGCGCCAGCAGCCAAGTGGCGGGAGGGCGAAACATTCAGTACTTC

v_call: TRBV5-1
clone_size: few
d_call: -
j_call: TRBJ2-7
cdr3_aa: CASSSETVALGLDEQYF
cdr3_nt: TGCGCCAGCAGCTCGGAGACAGTTGCCCTGGGGCTCGACGAGCAGTACTTC

v_call: TRBV5-5
clone_size: -
d_call: -
j_call: TRBJ1-2
cdr3_aa: CASSPSPERGYTF
cdr3_nt: TGTGCCAGCAGCCCGAGCCCGGAGCGTGGCTACACCTTC

v_call: TRBV9
clone_size: -
d_call: TRBD2
j_call: TRBJ2-1
cdr3_aa: CASSVVSGPINEQFF
cdr3_nt: TGTGCCAGCAGCGTGGTTAGCGGGCCTATCAATGAGCAGTTCTTC

v_call: TRBV6-5
clone_size: -
d_call: TRBD1
j_call: TRBJ2-5
cdr3_aa: CASSYQGQQETQYF
cdr3_nt: TGTGCCAGCAGTTACCAGGGACAGCAAGAGACCCAGTACTTC

v_call: TRBV27
clone_size: -
d_call: -
j_call: TRBJ2-1
cdr3_aa: CASRSGYEQFF
cdr3_nt: TGTGCCAGCCGTTCCGGGTATGAACAGTTCTTC

v_call: TRBV30
clone_size: -
d_call: -
j_call: TRBJ1-1
cdr3_aa: CAWNSQWNTEAFF
cdr3_nt: TGTGCCTGGAATTCCCAATGGAACACTGAAGCTTTCTTT

v_call: TRBV2
clone_size: -
d_call: -
j_call: TRBJ1-4
cdr3_aa: CASSERDAANEKLFF
cdr3_nt: TGTGCCAGCAGTGAGCGGGATGCAGCTAATGAAAAACTGTTTTTT

v_call: TRBV6-4
clone_size: few
d_call: -
j_call: TRBJ2-3
cdr3_aa: CASSRTRQDTQYF
cdr3_nt: TGTGCCAGCAGTCGGACACGACAAGATACGCAGTATTTT

v_call: TRBV5-8
clone_size: -
d_call: -
j_call: TRBJ2-2
cdr3_aa: CASSPTRATGELFF
cdr3_nt: TGTGCCAGCAGCCCCACGAGGGCGACCGGGGAGCTGTTTTTT

v_call: TRBV29-1
clone_size: -
d_call: TRBD2
j_call: TRBJ2-2
cdr3_aa: CSVAASGQTGELFF
cdr3_nt: TGCAGCGTTGCGGCTAGCGGGCAGACCGGGGAGCTGTTTTTT

v_call: TRBV11-2
clone_size: -
d_call: TRBD2
j_call: TRBJ2-7
cdr3_aa: CASSLQAGGPYEQYF
cdr3_nt: TGTGCCAGCAGCTTGCAAGCGGGAGGGCCTTACGAGCAGTACTTC

v_call: TRBV5-1
clone_size: -
d_call: TRBD1
j_call: TRBJ2-7
cdr3_aa: CASSLGRTGGRDEQYF
cdr3_nt: TGCGCCAGCAGCTTGGGCCGGACAGGGGGCAGAGACGAGCAGTACTTC

v_call: TRBV9
clone_size: -
d_call: -
j_call: TRBJ2-1
cdr3_aa: CASSGGGNEQFF
cdr3_nt: TGTGCCAGCAGCGGAGGGGGAAATGAGCAGTTCTTC

v_call: TRBV7-3
clone_size: -
d_call: -
j_call: TRBJ1-5
cdr3_aa: CASSNGQPQHF
cdr3_nt: TGTGCCAGCAGTAATGGCCAGCCCCAGCATTTT

v_call: TRBV3-1/TRBV3-2
clone_size: -
d_call: -
j_call: TRBJ1-3
cdr3_aa: CASSPTFGNTIYF
cdr3_nt: TGTGCCAGCAGCCCCACTTTCGGAAACACCATATATTTT

v_call: TRBV21-1
clone_size: -
d_call: -
j_call: TRBJ1-6
cdr3_aa: CASSNRDRGNLYNSPLHF
cdr3_nt: TGTGCCAGCAGCAACCGGGACAGGGGCAATCTTTATAATTCACCCCTCCACTTT

v_call: TRBV19
clone_size: -
d_call: -
j_call: TRBJ2-3
cdr3_aa: CASSIRGSTLSTDTQYF
cdr3_nt: TGTGCCAGTAGTATAAGGGGCTCCACTTTAAGCACAGATACGCAGTATTTT

v_call: TRBV5-1
clone_size: -
d_call: TRBD2
j_call: TRBJ2-7
cdr3_aa: CASSWTSGLSSYEQYF
cdr3_nt: TGCGCCAGCAGTTGGACTAGCGGGTTGAGCTCCTACGAGCAGTACTTC

v_call: TRBV19
clone_size: -
d_call: -
j_call: TRBJ1-5
cdr3_aa: CASSMGGPRQPQHF
cdr3_nt: TGTGCCAGTAGTATGGGGGGGCCAAGGCAGCCCCAGCATTTT

v_call: TRBV11-2
clone_size: -
d_call: -
j_call: TRBJ2-7
cdr3_aa: CASSLAHGISYEQYF
cdr3_nt: TGTGCCAGCAGCTTAGCCCACGGGATCTCCTACGAGCAGTACTTC

v_call: TRBV5-1
clone_size: -
d_call: TRBD2
j_call: TRBJ2-3
cdr3_aa: CASSLALAGDTQYF
cdr3_nt: TGCGCCAGCAGCTTGGCCCTAGCGGGGGATACGCAGTATTTT

v_call: TRBV9
clone_size: -
d_call: -
j_call: TRBJ2-1
cdr3_aa: CASSVVGAELDEQFF
cdr3_nt: TGTGCCAGCAGCGTTGTAGGGGCGGAGTTGGATGAGCAGTTCTTC

v_call: TRBV7-9
clone_size: -
d_call: TRBD1
j_call: TRBJ2-7
cdr3_aa: CASSSYRGRGYEQYF
cdr3_nt: TGTGCCAGCAGCTCCTACAGGGGCAGAGGCTACGAGCAGTACTTC

v_call: TRBV5-6
clone_size: once
d_call: -
j_call: TRBJ2-1
cdr3_aa: CASTYVGVGNEQFF
cdr3_nt: TGTGCCAGCACCTATGTAGGGGTTGGGAATGAGCAGTTCTTC

v_call: TRBV14
clone_size: -
d_call: -
j_call: TRBJ2-2
cdr3_aa: CASSQDPRTGMNTGELFF
cdr3_nt: TGTGCCAGCAGCCAAGATCCGAGAACAGGGATGAACACCGGGGAGCTGTTTTTT

v_call: TRBV6-6
clone_size: -
d_call: TRBD2
j_call: TRBJ2-1
cdr3_aa: CATGLAGNNEQFF
cdr3_nt: TGTGCCACGGGACTAGCGGGAAACAATGAGCAGTTCTTC